Presented here are 13 T cell receptor beta chains from one specimen sequenced in a study of CD8 T cells in ankylosing spondylitis. Findings of the study overall: Ankylosing spondylitis blood appeared to be characterized by a TCR beta motif of several highly homologous variants.

Which antigens these TCRs recognize remains unknown. TCRdb itself ran the 5' RACE reads through MiXCR, one entry per CDR3 protein. The sample lists 700,000 to 1,000,000 distinct CDR3 sequences, 12% occurring once. Sample: blood, either unsorted or a sorted T cell fraction (not recorded which). The source is a male donor with ankylosing spondylitis.

This clonotype was counted at least ten times. This chain uses TRBV12-3 or TRBV12-4 with TRBJ2-7; TRBD1 might be the D (6 bases). The CDR3 sequence is 14 residues long. V shed 3 bases and J shed 2 bases, with 11 bases lying between them. Here the CDR3 reads CASSFETGPYEQYF. The CDR3, as DNA: TGTGCCAGCAGTTTCGAGACAGGACCCTACGAGCAGTACTTC.

This clonotype was detected ten times or more. The CDR3 DNA reads as TGTGCCAGCAGCTTACGGGACAGGGGATACGAGCAGTACTTC. It yields the protein CASSLRDRGYEQYF. The chain is built from TRBV7-2 and TRBJ2-7; 10 nucleotides match TRBD1. The germline gives CDR1 SGHTA, CDR2 FQGNSA. The CDR3 spans 14 residues. J gave up 4 bases and V 2 bases, and 2 bases lay outside the gene matches.

Many counts were recorded for this clonotype. The V gene is TRBV6-5, the J gene TRBJ2-1, with D perhaps matching TRBD2 (5 bases). Germline-derived CDR1 and CDR2 are MNHEY and SVGAGI. Trimming removed 2 bases at V and 4 bases at J, with 12 bases between. The CDR3 has 15 amino acids. The CDR3 loop is CASSYGSHAYNEQFF. CDR3 in DNA: TGTGCCAGCAGTTACGGGAGCCATGCGTACAATGAGCAGTTCTTC.

This clonotype came up many times. The rearrangement uses TRBV7-2 and TRBJ2-2; D unresolved. The CDR3 spans 14 residues. The V gene lost 0 bases and the J gene lost 7 bases, with 9 bases spanning the gap. The germline CDR1 and CDR2 sequences are SGHTA and FQGNSA. The CDR3: CASSLASARGELFF. The CDR3 DNA reads as TGTGCCAGCAGCTTAGCGAGCGCCCGCGGGGAGCTGTTTTTT.

This clonotype has just a few counts. The genes are TRBV20-1 and TRBJ2-6, with TRBD1 as a possible D gene (7 bases). Germline V gene sequence: CDR1 DFQATT, CDR2 SNEGSKA (reference sequence). The CDR3 covers 19 residues. Trimming cost V 1 base and J 0 bases, with 19 bases left between them. The CDR3 DNA sequence: TGCAGTGCTAGAGCTCTTGGGACAGCGGGTTACTCTGGGGCCAACGTCCTGACTTTC. As protein: CSARALGTAGYSGANVLTF.

The table lists this clonotype with a few counts. The chain links TRBV20-1 to TRBJ2-7; D not certain. The CDR3 is 15 residues long. Per the germline V gene, CDR1 is DFQATT and CDR2 is SNEGSKA (reference sequence). Trimming took 5 bases from V and 4 from J, leaving 21 bases between them. The CDR3 loop reads CSAPLGPIHRYEQYF. CDR3 nucleotides: TGCAGTGCTCCTCTTGGGCCTATTCACCGATACGAGCAGTACTTC.

This clonotype showed up just a few times. The gene calls are TRBV7-2 and TRBJ1-5, with D perhaps matching TRBD1 (5 bases). V lost 2 bases, J lost 6 bases, and 17 bases lay in between. The CDR3 extends over 16 amino acids. Germline CDR1 is SGHTA and CDR2 is FQGNSA. The CDR3: CASSLNQGEVSQPQHF. DNA for the CDR3: TGTGCCAGCAGCTTAAATCAGGGTGAGGTTTCTCAGCCCCAGCATTTT.

The table lists this clonotype with a few counts. The gene calls are TRBV5-1 and TRBJ1-1; D gene unclear. Germline assignment: CDR1 SGHRS and CDR2 YFSETQ. Trimming took off 5 bases at V and 0 bases at J, with 11 bases between the two ends. The CDR3 length is 14 residues. CDR3 coding DNA: TGCGCCAGCAGGCGACAAGACATGAACACTGAAGCTTTCTTT. Its protein is CASRRQDMNTEAFF.

This clonotype occurred a few times. The chain joins TRBV20-1 to TRBJ2-7; 7 bases are a match to TRBD2. Germline-derived CDR1 and CDR2 are DFQATT and SNEGSKA (reference sequence). This CDR3 is built from 16 residues. V lost 2 bases and J lost 3; bases outside the gene matches: 13. CDR3 protein: CSARPPLQRGLYEQYF. The CDR3 region has the DNA TGCAGTGCTAGACCGCCCCTACAGCGGGGACTCTACGAGCAGTACTTC.

This clonotype was observed many times. The J gene is TRBJ2-1, the V gene TRBV3-1, with D possibly being TRBD1 (5 bases). With 4 bases removed from V and 9 bases from J, the gap between germline ends came to 19 bases. The germline V gene encodes CDR1 LGHDT and CDR2 YNNKEL (reference sequence). The CDR3 loop spans 15 amino acids. The chain's CDR3 is CASSRARGEVSEQFF. In nucleotides, the CDR3 is TGTGCCAGCAGCCGAGCAAGGGGCGAGGTTAGTGAGCAGTTCTTC.

V and J are TRBV28 and TRBJ2-7; unclear D gene. V was pared by 5 bases and J by 3 bases, with 8 bases between. Germline CDR1 MDHEN, CDR2 SYDVKM. This CDR3 has 12 amino acids. The CDR3 spells CASSNSFYEQYF. The DNA for the CDR3 is TGTGCCAGCAGTAACTCCTTCTACGAGCAGTACTTC.

This clonotype was recorded a few times. The gene calls are TRBV10-3 and TRBJ2-1; 10 bases map to TRBD2. The CDR3 runs to 19 residues. Germline CDR1 ENHRY, CDR2 SYGVKD. The V and J ends lost 5 bases and 0 bases, in that order; junction bases with no gene match: 13. The CDR3 DNA reads TGTGCCATCAGTACAGGCTCTCGTATAGCGGGGGGCTCCTACAATGAGCAGTTCTTC. Amino acid sequence: CAISTGSRIAGGSYNEQFF.

This CDR3 reads CASSLAGALGQPQHF. The CDR3 nucleotides read TGTGCCAGCAGCTTAGCAGGGGCCCTCGGTCAGCCCCAGCATTTT. This chain joins TRBV7-2 and TRBJ1-5; weak D call: TRBD1 (5 bases). The V and J ends lost 0 bases and 6 bases respectively, with 12 bases between them. The CDR3 loop spans 15 amino acids. CDR1 SGHTA and CDR2 FQGNSA come from the germline V gene.